The clone carrying this TCR beta chain was recorded only once. These data originate in a study of blood T cell repertoires in COVID-19. The germline V gene encodes CDR1 SNHLY and CDR2 FYNNEI. The V segment lost 3 bases and the J segment 9 bases; nucleotides outside the gene matches: 12. The CDR3 runs to 16 residues. Using immunoSEQ multiplex PCR, the repertoire was profiled, and TCRdb retains in-frame clones only, with some absent. The table has roughly 84,000 clones, over 70% seen once; the top ten hold 4% to 5%. Material: peripheral blood. The chain joins TRBV2 to TRBJ2-1; 9 nucleotides align to TRBD1. This clonotype was obtained from a woman between 50 and 59 years old with acute or convalescent COVID-19. The CDR3: CASSEDRGLRDGEQFF. CDR3 DNA sequence: TGTGCCAGCAGTGAGGACAGGGGTCTAAGGGATGGTGAGCAGTTCTTC.